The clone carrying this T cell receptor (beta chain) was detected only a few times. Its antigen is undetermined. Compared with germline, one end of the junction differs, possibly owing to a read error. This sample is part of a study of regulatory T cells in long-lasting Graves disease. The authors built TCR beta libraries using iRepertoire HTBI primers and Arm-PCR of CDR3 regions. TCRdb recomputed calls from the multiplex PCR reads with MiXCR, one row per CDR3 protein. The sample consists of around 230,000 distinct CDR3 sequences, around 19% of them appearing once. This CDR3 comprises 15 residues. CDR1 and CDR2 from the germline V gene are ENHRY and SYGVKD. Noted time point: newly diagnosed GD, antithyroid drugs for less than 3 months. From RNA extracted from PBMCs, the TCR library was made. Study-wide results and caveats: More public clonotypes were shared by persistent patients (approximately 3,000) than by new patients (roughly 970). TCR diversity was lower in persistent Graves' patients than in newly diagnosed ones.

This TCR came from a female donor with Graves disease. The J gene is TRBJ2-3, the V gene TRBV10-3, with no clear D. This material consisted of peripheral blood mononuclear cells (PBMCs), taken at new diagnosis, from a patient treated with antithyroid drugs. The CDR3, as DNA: TGTGCCATCGGTGACGGTTTGAGTAGCACAGATACGCAGTATTTT. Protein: CAIGDGLSSTDTQYF.